These 21 T cell receptor beta chains share one sample of origin, sequenced in a study of T cell repertoires in ileal Crohn's disease. Libraries were prepared by immunoSEQ multiplex PCR; TCRdb keeps only in-frame clonotypes and omits some of them. The table has about 13,000 clones, more than 60% seen once. As to time point: neoterminal ileum biopsy at postoperative endoscopy, about 6 months after surgery. The sample was ileal tissue. These receptors all come from an adult with Crohn's disease.

This clone is termed medium-sized. The gene calls are TRBV29-1 and TRBJ1-2; 7 positions match TRBD1. CDR1 and CDR2 from the germline V gene are SQVTM and ANQGSEA. The CDR3 is 13 amino acids. The V segment lost 7 bases and the J segment 7 bases; nucleotides outside the gene matches: 12. DNA for the CDR3: TGCAGCGGCGCTCAAGGGGGCGACACTGGCTACACCTTC. Translated, it gives CSGAQGGDTGYTF.

Here the CDR3 reads CSARFWNTGGKRDTEAFF. DNA for the CDR3: TGCAGCGCCCGATTTTGGAATACAGGGGGGAAGAGGGACACTGAAGCTTTCTTT. This chain joins TRBV29-1 and TRBJ1-1, with TRBD1 matching 8 bases. V dropped 7 bases and J dropped 3; count of bases not matched to a gene: 22. The CDR3 loop spans 18 amino acids. Germline V gives CDR1 SQVTM, CDR2 ANQGSEA.

This clone was seen a single time. The chain is built from TRBV5-1 and TRBJ2-2; 11 bases agree with TRBD1. After removal of 4 bases from V and 2 bases from J, the junction contained 7 bases not matched to a gene. The CDR3 runs 17 residues. Germline values: CDR1 SGHRS, CDR2 YFSETQ. The CDR3, as DNA: TGCGCCAGCAGCCTTAAACGGACAGGGGGCAACACCGGGGAGCTGTTTTTT. It codes for CASSLKRTGGNTGELFF. Full variable domain (rest looked up from reference TRBV5-1 and TRBJ2-2): KAGVTQTPRYLIKTRGQQVTLSCSPISGHRSVSWYQQTPGQGLQFLFEYFSETQRNKGNFPGRFSGRQFSNSRSEMNVSTLELGDSALYLCASSLKRTGGNTGELFFGEGSRLTVL.

V is TRBV10-3 and J is TRBJ1-5; D unclear. CDR1 and CDR2 (germline): ENHRY, SYGVKD. This CDR3 spans 13 amino acids. Trimming stripped 5 bases from V and 0 bases from J, with 5 bases between. CDR3 sequence reads: CAISTLSNQPQHF. CDR3 nucleotide sequence: TGTGCCATCAGTACTCTTAGCAATCAGCCCCAGCATTTT.

The CDR3 here is CASSFTTLNTEAFF. The DNA of the CDR3 is TGCGCCAGCAGCTTCACAACATTGAACACTGAAGCTTTCTTT. The chain employs TRBV5-1 and TRBJ1-1, with D unclear. Trimming left V 2 bases short and J 0 bases short, with 8 bases between. CDR3 length equals 14 residues. CDR1 is SGHRS, CDR2 YFSETQ, per germline.

The chain carries TRBV16 and TRBJ1-3, with TRBD1 as a possible D gene (5 bases). Germline V gene sequence: CDR1 KGHSY, CDR2 FQNENV. The V end lost 2 bases, the J end lost 0 bases, and 8 bases lay between the germline ends. The CDR3 consists of 15 residues. The CDR3, as DNA: TGTGCCAGCAGCCAAGGGACCGACTCTGGAAACACCATATATTTT. Its translation: CASSQGTDSGNTIYF.

This rearrangement joins TRBV10-2 to TRBJ1-1, with D unresolved. The CDR3 extends over 15 amino acids. Deletions cut 1 base from V and 10 bases from J, with 19 bases between. Germline V gives CDR1 WSHSY, CDR2 SAAADI. The CDR3 loop is CASSEFDVREGRAFF. The CDR3 bases are TGCGCCAGCAGTGAGTTCGATGTGAGGGAGGGCAGAGCTTTCTTT.

The rearrangement joins TRBV30 to TRBJ1-6; no definite D call. V was pared by 0 bases and J by 12 bases, with 0 bases between. Germline loops: CDR1 GTSNPN, CDR2 SVGIG (reference sequence). This CDR3 is built from 9 residues. The DNA of the CDR3 is TGTGCCTGGAGTGTACCCCTCCACTTT. Amino acids: CAWSVPLHF.

J is TRBJ1-1 and V is TRBV28; perhaps TRBD1 as D (5 bases). This CDR3 spans 15 amino acids. In germline, CDR1 is MDHEN, CDR2 SYDVKM. V gave up 5 bases and J gave up 2 bases, with 15 bases separating them. CDR3 bases: TGTGCCAGCAGTGGCTGGGACGGTATAAACACTGAAGCTTTCTTT. Translation: CASSGWDGINTEAFF.

The genes are TRBV7-9 and TRBJ2-5; either TRBD1 or TRBD2 may supply D (7 bases each). Trimming removed 4 bases from V and 2 bases from J, with 20 bases in between. From germline, CDR1 is SEHNR and CDR2 FQNEAQ (reference sequence). This CDR3 has 17 residues. The CDR3 reads CASSSQRGQGGQETQYF. The CDR3 nucleotides are TGTGCCAGCAGCTCACAGCGTGGGCAGGGGGGGCAAGAGACCCAGTACTTC.

The J gene is TRBJ2-2, the V gene TRBV10-2, with 13 bases identical to TRBD2. Looked up from germline, CDR1 is WSHSY and CDR2 is SAAADI. Trimming at V came to 1 base and at J to 6 bases, leaving 8 bases not matched to a gene. The CDR3 has 18 residues. In DNA form, the CDR3 reads TGCGCCAGCAGTGAGTTACTAGCGGGGGGGAAGGTGCCCGGGGAGCTGTTTTTT. Translation: CASSELLAGGKVPGELFF.

Within the sample, this clone is medium-sized (0.01 to 0.1%). V and J are TRBV5-1 and TRBJ1-1; D is perhaps TRBD1 (5 bases). The V gene lost 3 bases and the J gene lost 6 bases, with 15 bases spanning the gap. The CDR3 loop spans 14 amino acids. CDR1 is SGHRS, CDR2 YFSETQ, per germline. This CDR3 reads CASSSKGRGAEAFF. The CDR3 DNA reads as TGCGCCAGCAGCTCAAAGGGGAGAGGTGCTGAAGCTTTCTTT.

The table lists this clone with a count of one. This chain connects TRBV2 to TRBJ2-7, with no clear D. Germline V CDR1 and CDR2: SNHLY, FYNNEI. The CDR3 length is 11 residues. The germline V and J ends were trimmed by 4 bases and 1 base, with 2 bases remaining between them. CDR3 sequence (DNA): TGTGCCAGCAGTGGATCCTACGAGCAGTACTTC. Protein product: CASSGSYEQYF.

J is TRBJ2-3 and V is TRBV27; D remains ambiguous. Looked up from germline, CDR1 is MNHEY and CDR2 is SMNVEV (reference sequence). The CDR3 runs 14 residues. The V gene lost 5 bases and the J gene lost 2 bases, with 11 bases spanning the gap. Written as DNA, the CDR3 is TGTGCCAGCAGTGACAAAGACAACACAGATACGCAGTATTTT. It yields the protein CASSDKDNTDTQYF.

The CDR3 sequence is CASRTRDSNEKLFF. The CDR3, as DNA: TGTGCCAGTAGGACCCGGGACAGTAATGAAAAACTGTTTTTT. This chain joins TRBV19 and TRBJ1-4; TRBD1 matches 7 bases. From germline, CDR1 is LNHDA and CDR2 SQIVND (reference sequence). This CDR3 spans 14 amino acids. Trimming took 6 bases from V and 4 from J; bases not matched to a gene: 5.

The chain joins TRBV6-1 to TRBJ1-4, with TRBD1 matching over 9 bases. Germline lookup yields CDR1 MNHNS and CDR2 SASEGT. V lost 4 bases and J lost 6; bases outside the gene matches: 0. CDR3 size: 13 residues. The CDR3 DNA sequence: TGTGCCAGCAGTGGGGACAGGGATGAAAAACTGTTTTTT. Translation: CASSGDRDEKLFF.

The chain couples TRBV4-2 to TRBJ2-5; unclear D gene. The CDR3 is made up of 15 amino acids. Germline assignment: CDR1 LGHNA and CDR2 YNFKEQ. V lost 0 bases to trimming and J lost 5 bases, with 13 bases between them. CDR3 protein: CASSQDVLGLETQYF. In DNA form, the CDR3 reads TGTGCCAGCAGCCAAGATGTTTTGGGATTGGAGACCCAGTACTTC.

This sequence joins TRBV4-1 and TRBJ1-1, with D tentatively TRBD1 (6 bases). Germline assignment: CDR1 MGHRA and CDR2 YSYEKL. The CDR3 loop spans 11 amino acids. V shed 1 base and J shed 10 bases, with 7 bases lying between them. The CDR3 is CASSQGRGAFF. The DNA for the CDR3 is TGCGCCAGCAGCCAAGGCAGGGGAGCTTTCTTT.

The chain links TRBV7-3 to TRBJ2-3, with 9 nucleotides matching TRBD2. The CDR3 has 16 amino acids. Germline V gene lookup returns CDR1 SGHTA and CDR2 FQGTGA. After removal of 0 bases from V and 1 base from J, the junction contained 2 bases not matched to a gene. The CDR3 protein is CASSLTLAGRTDTQYF. In DNA, the CDR3 is TGTGCCAGCAGCTTAACGCTAGCGGGGCGCACAGATACGCAGTATTTT.

The J gene is TRBJ2-4, the V gene TRBV15; 8 bases map to TRBD1. CDR1 LNHNV and CDR2 YYDKDF come from the germline V gene (reference sequence). The CDR3 runs to 19 residues. V was clipped by 0 bases and J by 1 base; unmatched bases: 11. DNA of the CDR3: TGTGCCACCAGCAGAGATCCTTGGACAGGGTCAAATGCCAAAAACATTCAGTACTTC. Translating it yields CATSRDPWTGSNAKNIQYF.

This chain joins TRBV6-4 and TRBJ2-6; TRBD1 agrees at 12 bases. J was trimmed by 4 bases and V by 7 bases; bases with no gene match: 8. Germline V lookup: CDR1 MRHNA, CDR2 SNTAGT. This CDR3 comprises 17 residues. The CDR3 protein is CASNPGQGAAGANVLTF. As DNA, the CDR3 is TGTGCCAGCAACCCGGGACAGGGGGCTGCCGGGGCCAACGTCCTGACTTTC.